The rows below give T cell receptor beta chains drawn from one sample of a study of metastatic and nonmetastatic thyroid tumors. TCRdb re-analyzed the PCR reads through MiXCR. Altogether some 41,000 clones are present, about 13% being singletons, with the ten largest covering over 7.5%. The sequencing input was blood. The receptor source for this set is a female donor with papillary thyroid cancer or a benign thyroid nodule (not recorded which). Some clones in this sample may be carry-over from other donors' samples. Both conserved end residues are part of each CDR3. A D gene is named only where the DNA matches it firmly. Clone size is not always given. Where it is, it says once, few, many or a class for expanded clones.

clone_size | j_call | v_call | d_call | cdr3_aa | cdr3_nt
many | TRBJ2-3 | TRBV7-9 | - | CASSSRLSPQYF | TGTGCCAGCAGCTCCAGACTAAGTCCGCAGTATTTT
many | TRBJ2-5 | TRBV27 | TRBD2 | CASSSPVSGGETQYF | TGTGCCAGCAGTTCCCCGGTTAGCGGGGGGGAGACCCAGTACTTC
many | TRBJ1-2 | TRBV9 | - | CASSRGTANYGYTF | TGTGCCAGCAGCCGCGGGACGGCGAACTATGGCTACACCTTC
many | TRBJ2-7 | TRBV6-1 | TRBD1 | CASSGTAIEQYF | TGTGCCAGCAGCGGGACAGCAATAGAGCAGTACTTC
few | TRBJ1-3 | TRBV6-1 | TRBD1 | CASRLPGTEASGNTIYF | TGTGCCAGCAGGCTCCCTGGGACAGAAGCCTCTGGAAACACCATATATTTT
- | TRBJ2-3 | TRBV6-2/TRBV6-3 | - | CASSYGGRIDTQYF | TGTGCCAGCAGTTACGGGGGACGCATAGATACCCAGTATTTT
few | TRBJ1-1 | TRBV3-1 | - | CASSHGREAFF | TGTGCCAGCAGTCACGGACGTGAAGCTTTCTTT
many | TRBJ2-1 | TRBV10-1 | TRBD2 | CASRTSGNYNEQFF | TGCGCCAGCCGGACTAGCGGGAACTACAATGAGCAGTTCTTC
many | TRBJ2-1 | TRBV7-9 | - | CASSPDSSYNEQFF | TGTGCCAGCAGCCCGGACAGCTCCTACAATGAGCAGTTCTTC
- | TRBJ1-2 | TRBV19 | TRBD1 | CASSGTGLNYGYTF | TGTGCCAGTAGCGGGACAGGGCTGAACTATGGCTACACCTTC
many | TRBJ1-5 | TRBV28 | - | CASSLRGVGGGNQPQHF | TGTGCCAGCAGTTTAAGGGGGGTAGGGGGAGGGAATCAGCCCCAGCATTTT
few | TRBJ1-2 | TRBV6-1 | TRBD1 | CASSTHRGLSYGYTF | TGTGCCAGCAGTACCCACAGGGGGCTCAGCTATGGCTACACCTTC
- | TRBJ2-3 | TRBV12-3/TRBV12-4 | TRBD2 | CASSRTRWDTQYF | TGTGCCAGCAGTCGGACTAGGTGGGATACGCAGTATTTT
many | TRBJ2-5 | TRBV7-9 | TRBD1 | CASSLDQGGETQYF | TGTGCCAGCAGCTTAGATCAAGGGGGCGAGACCCAGTACTTC
many | TRBJ2-6 | TRBV2 | - | CASSSPGMDIAGANVLTF | TGTGCCAGCAGTTCACCCGGGATGGACATCGCTGGGGCCAACGTCCTGACTTTC
many | TRBJ2-1 | TRBV20-1 | TRBD2 | CSARDASGANEQFF | TGCAGTGCTAGAGATGCTAGCGGGGCCAATGAGCAGTTCTTC
many | TRBJ1-2 | TRBV28 | TRBD1 | CASSPDRGRFYGYTF | TGTGCCAGCAGCCCGGACAGGGGGCGGTTTTATGGCTACACCTTC
many | TRBJ1-5 | TRBV19 | - | CASSLIRGSNQPQHF | TGTGCCAGTAGTCTAATACGAGGGAGCAATCAGCCCCAGCATTTT
many | TRBJ1-2 | TRBV9 | - | CASSPRLGGNYGYTF | TGTGCCAGCAGCCCGCGGCTGGGGGGGAACTATGGCTACACCTTC
medium-sized | TRBJ1-2 | TRBV28 | TRBD1 | CASSYRPGQSSPYGYTF | TGTGCCAGCAGTTATCGCCCGGGACAGTCGAGCCCGTATGGCTACACCTTC
many | TRBJ1-3 | TRBV6-1 | - | CASSSGYTIYF | TGTGCCAGCAGCTCGGGGTACACCATATATTTT
many | TRBJ2-7 | TRBV5-1 | - | CASSPGEEFNEQYF | TGCGCCAGCAGCCCCGGGGAGGAGTTCAACGAGCAGTACTTC
many | TRBJ2-7 | TRBV28 | TRBD1 | CASSSPGQEGPYEQYF | TGTGCCAGCAGTTCCCCGGGACAGGAGGGACCCTACGAGCAGTACTTC
- | TRBJ2-2 | TRBV7-9 | - | CASSWGESGELFF | TGTGCTAGCAGCTGGGGAGAGAGTGGGGAGCTGTTTTTT
- | TRBJ1-1 | TRBV27 | - | CASRLSGPRSPRSSTEAFF | TGTGCCAGCAGGTTGTCGGGGCCACGGAGCCCTAGAAGCAGCACTGAAGCTTTCTTT
many | TRBJ1-2 | TRBV5-6 | - | CASSLRRGQNDYTF | TGTGCCAGCAGCTTGAGAAGGGGCCAAAATGACTACACCTTC
- | TRBJ2-1 | TRBV9 | TRBD2 | CASSVPGGSSYNEQFF | TGTGCCAGCAGCGTTCCAGGCGGGAGCTCCTACAATGAGCAGTTCTTC
many | TRBJ2-3 | TRBV15 | - | CATSTFTGSADTQYF | TGTGCCACCAGCACCTTTACAGGGTCGGCAGATACGCAGTATTTT
many | TRBJ2-7 | TRBV12-3/TRBV12-4 | TRBD1 | CASRRTGYFEQYF | TGTGCCAGCAGACGGACAGGATACTTCGAGCAGTACTTC
- | TRBJ2-2 | TRBV28 | TRBD1 | CASKGQGPGELFF | TGTGCCAGTAAGGGACAGGGTCCCGGGGAGCTGTTTTTT
many | TRBJ1-5 | TRBV6-2/TRBV6-3 | - | CASSYGIWHRAINQPQHF | TGTGCCAGCAGTTACGGTATCTGGCACAGAGCTATAAATCAGCCCCAGCATTTT
many | TRBJ1-1 | TRBV15 | - | CATSKPQGREAFF | TGTGCCACCAGCAAACCTCAGGGGAGGGAAGCTTTCTTT
many | TRBJ1-1 | TRBV5-1 | - | CASSFSSGTLNTEAFF | TGCGCCAGCAGCTTTTCGTCCGGGACATTGAACACTGAAGCTTTCTTT
once | TRBJ1-2 | TRBV5-1 | - | CASSPNREISGYTF | TGCGCCAGCAGCCCGAACAGGGAGATATCTGGCTACACCTTC
many | TRBJ2-7 | TRBV6-2/TRBV6-3 | TRBD2 | CASKAGGVAGTYEQYF | TGTGCCAGCAAGGCAGGTGGAGTAGCGGGGACCTACGAGCAGTACTTC
many | TRBJ2-3 | TRBV24-1 | TRBD2 | CATKGLAGTDTQYF | TGTGCCACTAAGGGACTAGCGGGAACAGATACGCAGTATTTT
many | TRBJ1-1 | TRBV29-1 | - | CSVLPISAEAFF | TGCAGCGTTCTACCCATATCAGCAGAAGCTTTCTTT
many | TRBJ2-1 | TRBV19 | - | CASGRSSYNEQFF | TGTGCCAGTGGACGGAGCTCCTACAATGAGCAGTTCTTC
many | TRBJ2-1 | TRBV30 | TRBD2 | CAWALAGGYNEQFF | TGTGCCTGGGCTCTAGCGGGAGGGTACAATGAGCAGTTCTTC
many | TRBJ2-1 | TRBV7-3 | TRBD1 | CASSLRDRGNEQFF | TGTGCCAGCAGCCTCCGGGACAGGGGCAATGAGCAGTTCTTC
- | TRBJ2-1 | TRBV7-2 | TRBD2 | CASSLAGVYNEQFF | TGTGCCAGCAGCCTAGCGGGAGTCTACAATGAGCAGTTCTTC
few | TRBJ2-1 | TRBV6-5 | - | CASSYSSDPSRNEQFF | TGTGCCAGCAGTTACTCTTCGGACCCATCACGCAATGAGCAGTTCTTC
- | TRBJ2-1 | TRBV27 | - | CASRGGADEHFF | TGTGCCAGCAGGGGGGGGGCAGATGAGCATTTCTTC
- | TRBJ2-7 | TRBV20-1 | TRBD1 | CSARDLEGARTYEQYF | TGCAGTGCTAGAGATCTAGAGGGGGCGCGAACCTACGAGCAGTACTTC
many | TRBJ2-2 | TRBV10-1 | - | CASSPSRQKTGELFF | TGCGCCAGCAGCCCCAGCCGACAGAAAACCGGGGAGCTGTTTTTT
many | TRBJ2-1 | TRBV4-2 | - | CASSPPRFGNEQFF | TGTGCCAGCAGCCCCCCTAGATTTGGTAATGAGCAGTTCTTC